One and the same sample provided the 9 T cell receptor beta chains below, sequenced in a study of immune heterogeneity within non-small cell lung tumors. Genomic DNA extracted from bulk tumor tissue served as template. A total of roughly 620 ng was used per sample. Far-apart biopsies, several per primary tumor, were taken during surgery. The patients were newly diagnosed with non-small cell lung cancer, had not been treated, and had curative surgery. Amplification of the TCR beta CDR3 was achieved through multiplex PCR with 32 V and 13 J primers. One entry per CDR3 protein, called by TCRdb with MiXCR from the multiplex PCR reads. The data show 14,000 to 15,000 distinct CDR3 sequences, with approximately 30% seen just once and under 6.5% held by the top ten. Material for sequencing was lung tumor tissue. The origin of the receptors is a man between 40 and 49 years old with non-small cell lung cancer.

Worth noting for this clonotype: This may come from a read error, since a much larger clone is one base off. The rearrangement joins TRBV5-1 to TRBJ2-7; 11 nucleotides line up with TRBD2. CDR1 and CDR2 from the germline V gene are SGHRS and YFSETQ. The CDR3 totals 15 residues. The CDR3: CASSFYLAGGYEKYF. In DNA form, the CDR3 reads TGCGCCAGCAGCTTTTATCTAGCGGGAGGCTACGAGAAGTACTTC. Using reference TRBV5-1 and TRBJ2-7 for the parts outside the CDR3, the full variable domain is KAGVTQTPRYLIKTRGQQVTLSCSPISGHRSVSWYQQTPGQGLQFLFEYFSETQRNKGNFPGRFSGRQFSNSRSEMNVSTLELGDSALYLCASSFYLAGGYEKYFGPGTRLTVT.

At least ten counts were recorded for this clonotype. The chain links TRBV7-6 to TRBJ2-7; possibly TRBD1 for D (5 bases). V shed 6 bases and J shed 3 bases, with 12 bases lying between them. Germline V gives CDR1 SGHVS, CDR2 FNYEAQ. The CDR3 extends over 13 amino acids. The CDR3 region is CASSPKGNYEQYF. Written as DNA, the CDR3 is TGTGCCAGCAGTCCTAAGGGGAACTACGAGCAGTACTTC. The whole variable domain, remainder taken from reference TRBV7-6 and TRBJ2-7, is GAGVSQSPRYKVTKRGQDVALRCDPISGHVSLYWYRQALGQGPEFLTYFNYEAQQDKSGLPNDRFSAERPEGSISTLTIQRTEQRDSAMYRCASSPKGNYEQYFGPGTRLTVT.

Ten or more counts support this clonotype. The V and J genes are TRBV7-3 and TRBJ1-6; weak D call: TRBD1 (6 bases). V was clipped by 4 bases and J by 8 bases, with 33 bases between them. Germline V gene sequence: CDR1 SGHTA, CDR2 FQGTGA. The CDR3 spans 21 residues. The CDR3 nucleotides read TGTGCCAGCAGCTCTCGGGTGTCGGGGGCAGCCCTCTTGAGGTTGCATTCACCCCTCCACTTT. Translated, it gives CASSSRVSGAALLRLHSPLHF.

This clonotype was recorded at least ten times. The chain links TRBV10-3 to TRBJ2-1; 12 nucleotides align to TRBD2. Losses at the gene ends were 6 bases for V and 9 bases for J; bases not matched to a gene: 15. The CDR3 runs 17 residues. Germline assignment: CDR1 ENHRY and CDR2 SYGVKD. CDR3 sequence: CAIRLGTSGSPVPEQFF. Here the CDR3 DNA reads TGTGCCATCAGGTTAGGGACTAGCGGGTCCCCGGTTCCTGAGCAGTTCTTC.

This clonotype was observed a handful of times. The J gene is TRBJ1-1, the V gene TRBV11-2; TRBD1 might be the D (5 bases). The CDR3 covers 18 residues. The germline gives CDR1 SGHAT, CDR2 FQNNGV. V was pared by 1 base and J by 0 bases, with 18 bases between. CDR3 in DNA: TGTGCCAGCAGCTTAGGCCCCCCTGCAGGGTCCTTGAACACTGAAGCTTTCTTT. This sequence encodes CASSLGPPAGSLNTEAFF. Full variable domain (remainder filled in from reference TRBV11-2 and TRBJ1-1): EAGVAQSPRYKIIEKRQSVAFWCNPISGHATLYWYQQILGQGPKLLIQFQNNGVVDDSQLPKDRFSAERLKGVDSTLKIQPAKLEDSAVYLCASSLGPPAGSLNTEAFFGQGTRLTVV.

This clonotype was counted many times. In DNA form, the CDR3 reads TGCGCCAGCAAGAGGGTAGCAGCCAATACCTACGAGCAGTACTTC. It yields the protein CASKRVAANTYEQYF. This chain connects TRBV5-1 to TRBJ2-7; maybe TRBD2 (5 bases). The CDR3 contains 15 residues. Germline V gene data show CDR1 as SGHRS and CDR2 as YFSETQ. Trimming took 6 bases from V and 2 from J, leaving 18 bases between them.

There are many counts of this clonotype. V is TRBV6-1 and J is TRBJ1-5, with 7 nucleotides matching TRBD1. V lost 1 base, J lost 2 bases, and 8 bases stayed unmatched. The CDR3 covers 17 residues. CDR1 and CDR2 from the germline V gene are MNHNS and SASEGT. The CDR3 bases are TGTGCCAGCAGTGAAGTCGGGACAGCTTGGGGCAATCAGCCCCAGCATTTT. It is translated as CASSEVGTAWGNQPQHF.

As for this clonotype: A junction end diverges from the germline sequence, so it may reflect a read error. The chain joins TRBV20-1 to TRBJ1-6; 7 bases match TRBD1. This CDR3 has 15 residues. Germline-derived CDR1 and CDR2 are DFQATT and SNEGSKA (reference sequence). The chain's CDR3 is CSARATGEVGSPLQF. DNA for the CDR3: TGCAGTGCTAGGGCAACAGGGGAGGTGGGCTCACCCCTCCAATTT.

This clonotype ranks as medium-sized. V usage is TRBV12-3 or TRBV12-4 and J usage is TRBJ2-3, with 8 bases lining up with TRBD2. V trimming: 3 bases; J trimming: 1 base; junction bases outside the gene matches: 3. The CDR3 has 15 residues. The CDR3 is CASSLAGGRTDTQYF. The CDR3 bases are TGTGCCAGCAGTTTGGCGGGAGGACGCACAGATACGCAGTATTTT.